A selection of T cell receptor beta chains follows, all from one sample in a study of metastatic and nonmetastatic thyroid tumors. TCRdb called clones again from the PCR reads with MiXCR. This sample has 30,000 to 35,000 clones, with around 17% found just once. Sample: blood. The receptors here all came from a female donor with papillary thyroid cancer or a benign thyroid nodule (not recorded which). Some clones in this sample may be carry-over from other donors' samples. CDR3s include the opening cysteine and the closing phenylalanine or tryptophan. Fields, in order: V gene, J gene, D gene, CDR3 length, clone size, CDR3 DNA, CDR3 protein. The D gene is left open where the match is weak. Only part of the rows carry a size: once, few, many, or a class if the clone is expanded.

>TRBV5-1|TRBJ2-3|.|14|.
TGCGCCAGCAGCTTGGCAGGACGCACAGATACGCAGTATTTT
CASSLAGRTDTQYF
>TRBV5-4|TRBJ2-2|TRBD2|16|.
TGTGCCAGCAGGTCGGGACTAGCGGGAGCCACCGGGGAGCTGTTTTTT
CASRSGLAGATGELFF
>TRBV5-4|TRBJ2-7|TRBD2|14|many
TGTGCCAGCAGCCCGGGAGGCCGAACCTACGAGCAGTACTTC
CASSPGGRTYEQYF
>TRBV2|TRBJ1-3|.|14|many
TGTGCCAGCAGTGTTGAAGGAACTGGAAACACCATATATTTT
CASSVEGTGNTIYF
>TRBV4-1|TRBJ2-5|TRBD2|18|few
TGCGCCAGCAGCCAAGTACCCGGAGCTAGCGGGAACAAAGAGACCCAGTACTTC
CASSQVPGASGNKETQYF
>TRBV25-1|TRBJ1-2|.|12|.
TGTGCCAGACCACACAGAGATAGAGGCTACACCTTC
CARPHRDRGYTF
>TRBV20-1|TRBJ2-5|.|12|many
TGCAGTGCTAGCCGGAAGCCGGGAACCCAGTACTTC
CSASRKPGTQYF
>TRBV28|TRBJ2-6|TRBD1|15|medium-sized
TGTGCCAGCAGTGACAGGGATGCTGGGGCCAACGTCCTGACTTTC
CASSDRDAGANVLTF
>TRBV5-4|TRBJ2-7|.|13|many
TGTGCCAGCAGCAACACGGCTGGCGTCGAGCAGTACTTC
CASSNTAGVEQYF
>TRBV6-1|TRBJ1-2|.|13|few
TGTGCCAGCAGGGACCACGGGGCCTATGGCTACACCTTC
CASRDHGAYGYTF
>TRBV6-5|TRBJ1-4|TRBD1|15|many
TGTGCCAGCAGTTACTCGACAGGGAGACGTGAAAAACTGTTTTTT
CASSYSTGRREKLFF
>TRBV15|TRBJ2-5|TRBD1|14|many
TGTGCCACCAGCGAGGGGCAGGGGGAAGAGACCCAGTACTTC
CATSEGQGEETQYF
>TRBV5-6|TRBJ1-2|TRBD1|17|many
TGTGCCAGCAGCTTTGGCGGGACAGGGACGATCGTGTATGGCTACACCTTC
CASSFGGTGTIVYGYTF
>TRBV6-7|TRBJ2-7|TRBD1|14|.
TGTGCCAGCAGTAGGACAGGGGCGGTCTACGAGCAGTACTTC
CASSRTGAVYEQYF
>TRBV28|TRBJ2-7|.|10|medium-sized
TGTGCCAGCAACCAGGGACTCCAGTACTTC
CASNQGLQYF
>TRBV28|TRBJ2-7|.|17|few
TGTGCCAGCAGCCCCTTACTGTCTATCTGGAGACTCTACGAGCAGTACTTC
CASSPLLSIWRLYEQYF
>TRBV11-1|TRBJ1-1|.|15|.
TGTGCCAGCAGCCCAAGCGAAGGAATGAACACTGAAGCTTTCTTT
CASSPSEGMNTEAFF
>TRBV9|TRBJ2-1|.|16|many
TGTGCCGGCAGCGTATCTAGCGACGCCTCCTACAATGAGCAGTTCTTC
CAGSVSSDASYNEQFF
>TRBV29-1|TRBJ2-7|TRBD1|13|many
TGCAGCGTTGTGGGGACAGTTTCCTACGAGCAGTACTTC
CSVVGTVSYEQYF
>TRBV3-1|TRBJ2-7|TRBD1|14|many
TGTGCCAGCAGCCCATTAGGACAGGTCTACGAGCAGTACTTC
CASSPLGQVYEQYF
>TRBV15|TRBJ2-2|.|15|.
TGTGCCACCAGGTCGGTGGTCCTTGGGGCCGGGGAGCTGTTTTTT
CATRSVVLGAGELFF
>TRBV10-3|TRBJ2-1|.|13|many
TGTGCCATCAGTGAGTCCCAGCAGAATGAGCAGTTCTTC
CAISESQQNEQFF
>TRBV18|TRBJ1-6|TRBD1|16|.
TGTGCCAGCTCACCAACAGGGGACAGGTGGAATTCACCCCTCCACTTT
CASSPTGDRWNSPLHF
>TRBV28|TRBJ2-1|TRBD2|15|many
TGTGCCAGCAGAAGCGGGAAAAGCTCCTACAATGAGCAGTTCTTC
CASRSGKSSYNEQFF
>TRBV5-1|TRBJ2-3|TRBD2|15|many
TGCGCCAGCAGTCTGACTAGCGAGAACTCGAGAACGCAGTATTTT
CASSLTSENSRTQYF
>TRBV29-1|TRBJ1-5|TRBD1|16|few
TGCAGCGTTGGACCCATCAGGGGGAGTAGCAATCAGCCCCAGCATTTT
CSVGPIRGSSNQPQHF
>TRBV27|TRBJ2-2|TRBD1|15|many
TGTGCCAGCAGGGAAGGGACAGGGGAATTCAGGGAGCTGTTTTTT
CASREGTGEFRELFF
>TRBV14|TRBJ1-3|.|14|once
TGTGCCAGCAGCCAGGACACGACTGGAAACACCATATATTTT
CASSQDTTGNTIYF
>TRBV20-1|TRBJ2-7|TRBD1|14|many
TGCAGTGCCCCCGGACAGGGGGGGTCCTACGAGCAGTACTTC
CSAPGQGGSYEQYF